This TCR beta chain was captured in a study of early T cells in non-severe SARS-CoV-2 infection. Study-level information: Unpaired chains resulted from sequencing bulk RNA of unsorted whole blood.

Germline V gene lookup returns CDR1 MDHEN and CDR2 SYDVKM. There are 15 residues in the CDR3. The V gene end was trimmed by 5 bases and the J gene end by 5 bases; junction bases not matched to a gene: 10. This clonotype was seen a few times. Molecules of cDNA were individually given unique molecular identifiers that were attached to them. TCRdb ran MiXCR on the 5' RACE reads and lists one entry per CDR3 protein. The sample has 87,000 or so distinct CDR3 sequences; 12% to 15% are singletons. This TCR was sampled from an adult who was a healthcare worker with PCR-confirmed SARS-CoV-2 infection or an uninfected control (not recorded which). Sequenced material: whole blood. The chain links TRBV28 to TRBJ2-7; 9 nucleotides line up with TRBD2. The CDR3, as DNA: TGTGCCAGCAGTCCCGTCAGCGGGGGGTCCAACGAGCAGTACTTC. Amino acids: CASSPVSGGSNEQYF.